The clone carrying this T cell receptor beta chain was detected only a few times. These data come from a study of blood T cell repertoires in COVID-19. Study overall: Italy, Spain and the United States were the sources of the convalescent and acute COVID-19 samples. The cDNA or gDNA used as material had been derived from T cells, B-cell-depleted T cells, or PBMCs.

In Seattle, patients joined the study during active infection and were tracked longitudinally. In the original processing: Amplification of reference gene primers was used by the study to estimate nucleated cell counts. Assay used: immunoSEQ multiplex PCR; TCRdb lists only in-frame clones, some missing. That table furnishes V, J and clone size, whereas the DNA furnished D and trimming. The sample includes approximately 210,000 clones, 84% of them seen just once. This CDR3 comprises 15 residues. The J segment lost 3 bases and the V segment lost 5 bases, leaving 3 bases of the junction unmatched. CDR1 and CDR2 (germline): SGHVS, FQNEAQ.

What was sequenced was peripheral blood. The TCR sequence derives from a woman older than 75 with COVID-19, enrolled during active disease. The chain employs TRBV7-8 and TRBJ2-7, with 14 nucleotides matching TRBD2. This CDR3 reads CASSTGTSGGYEQYF. The CDR3 DNA sequence: TGTGCCAGCAGCACCGGGACTAGCGGGGGCTACGAGCAGTACTTC.